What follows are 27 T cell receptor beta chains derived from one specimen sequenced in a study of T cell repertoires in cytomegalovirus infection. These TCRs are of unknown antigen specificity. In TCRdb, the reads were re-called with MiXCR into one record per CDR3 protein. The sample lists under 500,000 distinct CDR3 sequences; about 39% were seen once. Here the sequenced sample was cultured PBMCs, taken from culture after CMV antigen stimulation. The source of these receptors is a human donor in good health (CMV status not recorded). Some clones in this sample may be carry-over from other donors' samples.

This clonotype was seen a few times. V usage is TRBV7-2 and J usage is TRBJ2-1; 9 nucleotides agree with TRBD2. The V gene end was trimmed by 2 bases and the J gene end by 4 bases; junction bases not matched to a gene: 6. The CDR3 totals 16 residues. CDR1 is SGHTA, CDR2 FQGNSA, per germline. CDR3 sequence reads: CASSLSLAGVYNEQFF. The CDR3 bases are TGTGCCAGCAGCTTAAGTTTAGCGGGGGTATACAATGAGCAGTTCTTC.

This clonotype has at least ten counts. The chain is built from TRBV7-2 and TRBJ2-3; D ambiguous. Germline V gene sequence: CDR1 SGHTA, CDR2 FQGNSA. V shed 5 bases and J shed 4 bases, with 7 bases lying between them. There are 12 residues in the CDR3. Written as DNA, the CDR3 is TGTGCCAGCAGCCCCCCTCCAGATACGCAGTATTTT. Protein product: CASSPPPDTQYF.

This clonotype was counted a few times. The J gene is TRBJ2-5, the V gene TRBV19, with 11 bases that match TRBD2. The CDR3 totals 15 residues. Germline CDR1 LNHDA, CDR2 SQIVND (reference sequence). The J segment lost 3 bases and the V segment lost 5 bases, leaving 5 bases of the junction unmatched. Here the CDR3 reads CASSPGLAVKETQYF. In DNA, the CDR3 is TGTGCCAGTAGTCCGGGACTAGCGGTAAAAGAGACCCAGTACTTC.

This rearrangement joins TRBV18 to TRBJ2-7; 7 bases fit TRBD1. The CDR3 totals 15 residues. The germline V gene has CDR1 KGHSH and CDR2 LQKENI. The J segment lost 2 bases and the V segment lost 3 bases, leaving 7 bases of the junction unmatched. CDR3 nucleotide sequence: TGTGCCAGCTCACCGATGAGGGGGCCCCCCTACGAGCAGTACTTC. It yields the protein CASSPMRGPPYEQYF.

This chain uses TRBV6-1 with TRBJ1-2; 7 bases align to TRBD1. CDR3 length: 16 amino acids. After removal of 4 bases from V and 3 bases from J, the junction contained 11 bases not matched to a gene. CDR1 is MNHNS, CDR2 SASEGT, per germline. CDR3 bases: TGTGCCAGCAGTGTACGACAGGGTTCGGATCACTATGGCTACACCTTC. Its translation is CASSVRQGSDHYGYTF.

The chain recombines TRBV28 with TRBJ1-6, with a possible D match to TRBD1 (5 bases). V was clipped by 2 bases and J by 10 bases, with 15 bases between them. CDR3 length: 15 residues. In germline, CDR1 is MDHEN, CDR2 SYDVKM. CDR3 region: CASSLIPGEASPLHF. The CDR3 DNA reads TGTGCCAGCAGTTTAATCCCGGGGGAGGCGTCACCCCTCCACTTT.

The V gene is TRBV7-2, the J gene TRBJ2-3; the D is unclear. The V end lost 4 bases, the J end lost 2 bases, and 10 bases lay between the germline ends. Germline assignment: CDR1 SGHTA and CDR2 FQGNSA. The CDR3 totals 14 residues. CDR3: CASSSPIHTDTQYF. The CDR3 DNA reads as TGTGCCAGCAGCTCACCGATCCACACAGATACGCAGTATTTT.

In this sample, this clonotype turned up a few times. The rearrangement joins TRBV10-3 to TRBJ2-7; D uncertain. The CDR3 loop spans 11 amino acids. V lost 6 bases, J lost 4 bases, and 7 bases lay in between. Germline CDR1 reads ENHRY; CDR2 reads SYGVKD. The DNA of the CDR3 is TGTGCCATCAGCCGCCAATACGAGCAGTACTTC. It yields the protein CAISRQYEQYF.

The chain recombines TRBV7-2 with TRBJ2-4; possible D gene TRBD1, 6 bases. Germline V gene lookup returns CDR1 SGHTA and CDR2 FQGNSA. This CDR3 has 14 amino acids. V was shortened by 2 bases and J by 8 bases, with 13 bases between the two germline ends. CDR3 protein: CASSLITGIDIQYF. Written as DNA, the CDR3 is TGTGCCAGCAGCTTAATCACAGGGATCGACATTCAGTACTTC. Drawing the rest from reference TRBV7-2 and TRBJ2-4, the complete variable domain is GAGVSQSPSNKVTEKGKDVELRCDPISGHTALYWYRQSLGQGLEFLIYFQGNSAPDKSGLPSDRFSAERTGGSVSTLTIQRTQQEDSAVYLCASSLITGIDIQYFGAGTRLSVL.

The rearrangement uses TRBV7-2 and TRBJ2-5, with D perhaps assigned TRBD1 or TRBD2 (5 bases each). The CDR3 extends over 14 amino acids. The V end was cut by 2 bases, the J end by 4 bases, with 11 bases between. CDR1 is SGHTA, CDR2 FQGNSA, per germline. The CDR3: CASSLRNGAETQYF. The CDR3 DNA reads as TGTGCCAGCAGCTTAAGGAACGGGGCAGAGACCCAGTACTTC.

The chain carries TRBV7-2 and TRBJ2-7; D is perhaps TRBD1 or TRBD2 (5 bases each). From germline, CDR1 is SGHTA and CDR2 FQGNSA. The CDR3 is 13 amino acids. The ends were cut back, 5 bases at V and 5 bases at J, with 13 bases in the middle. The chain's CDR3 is CASSPNSGHEQYF. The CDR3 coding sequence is TGTGCCAGCAGCCCAAACTCGGGGCACGAGCAGTACTTC.

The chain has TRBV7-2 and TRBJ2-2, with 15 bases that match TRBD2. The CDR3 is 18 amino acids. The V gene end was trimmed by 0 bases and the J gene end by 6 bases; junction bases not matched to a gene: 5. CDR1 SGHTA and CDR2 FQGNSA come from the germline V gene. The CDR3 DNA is TGTGCCAGCAGCTTAGCCTTCGGACTAGCGGGAGGGTCCGGGGAGCTGTTTTTT. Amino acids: CASSLAFGLAGGSGELFF.

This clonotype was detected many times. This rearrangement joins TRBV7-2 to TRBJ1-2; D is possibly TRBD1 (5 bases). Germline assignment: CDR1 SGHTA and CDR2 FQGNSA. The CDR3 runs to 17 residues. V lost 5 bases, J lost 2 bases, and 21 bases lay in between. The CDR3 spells CASSPAGTQRLNYGYTF. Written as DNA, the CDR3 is TGTGCCAGCAGCCCAGCCGGGACTCAGAGGCTCAACTATGGCTACACCTTC.

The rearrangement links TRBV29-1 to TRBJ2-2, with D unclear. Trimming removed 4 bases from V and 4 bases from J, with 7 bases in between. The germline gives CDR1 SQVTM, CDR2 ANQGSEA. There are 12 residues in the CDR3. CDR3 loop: CSVGVLTGELFF. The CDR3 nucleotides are TGCAGCGTTGGTGTCCTCACCGGGGAGCTGTTTTTT.

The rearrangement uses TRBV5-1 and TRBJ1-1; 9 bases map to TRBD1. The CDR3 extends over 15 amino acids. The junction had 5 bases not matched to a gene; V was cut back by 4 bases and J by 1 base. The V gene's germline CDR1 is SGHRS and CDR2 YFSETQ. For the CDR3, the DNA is TGCGCCAGCAGCCCACAGGGGGCTCGGAACACTGAAGCTTTCTTT. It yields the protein CASSPQGARNTEAFF.

The CDR3 spells CASRPGGGVSSPLHF. The CDR3 DNA is TGTGCCAGCAGACCAGGAGGGGGGGTCTCCTCACCCCTCCACTTT. The V call is TRBV7-9, the J call TRBJ1-6, with D maybe TRBD1 (6 bases). The CDR3 sequence is 15 residues long. V was trimmed by 6 bases and J by 10 bases, leaving 19 bases between them. The germline V gene has CDR1 SEHNR and CDR2 FQNEAQ (reference sequence).

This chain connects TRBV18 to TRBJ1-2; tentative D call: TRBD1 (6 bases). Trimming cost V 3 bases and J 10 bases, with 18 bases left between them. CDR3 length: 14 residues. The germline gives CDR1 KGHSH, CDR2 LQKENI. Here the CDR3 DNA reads TGTGCCAGCTCACCCACAGACAGGCCTCGGGACTACACCTTC. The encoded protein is CASSPTDRPRDYTF. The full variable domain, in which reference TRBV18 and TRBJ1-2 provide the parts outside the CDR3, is NAGVMQNPRHLVRRRGQEARLRCSPMKGHSHVYWYRQLPEEGLKFMVYLQKENIIDESGMPKERFSAEFPKEGPSILRIQQVVRGDSAAYFCASSPTDRPRDYTFGSGTRLTVV.

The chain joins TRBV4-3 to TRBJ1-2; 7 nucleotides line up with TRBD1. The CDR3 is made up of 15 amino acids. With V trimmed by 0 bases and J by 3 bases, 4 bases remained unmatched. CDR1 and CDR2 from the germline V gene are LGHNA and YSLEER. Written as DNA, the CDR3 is TGCGCCAGCAGCCAAGATCCACAGGGGTACTATGGCTACACCTTC. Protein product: CASSQDPQGYYGYTF.

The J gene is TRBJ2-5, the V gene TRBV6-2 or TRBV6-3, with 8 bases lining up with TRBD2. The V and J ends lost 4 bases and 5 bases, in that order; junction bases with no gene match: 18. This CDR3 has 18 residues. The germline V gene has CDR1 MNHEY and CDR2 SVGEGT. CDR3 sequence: CASSSPLIPGLVKETQYF. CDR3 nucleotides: TGTGCCAGCAGTTCCCCCTTGATTCCGGGACTAGTAAAGGAGACCCAGTACTTC.

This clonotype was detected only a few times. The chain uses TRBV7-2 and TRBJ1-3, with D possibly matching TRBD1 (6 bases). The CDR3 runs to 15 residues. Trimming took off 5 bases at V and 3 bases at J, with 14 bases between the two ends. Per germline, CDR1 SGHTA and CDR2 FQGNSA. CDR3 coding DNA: TGTGCCAGCAGCCCTGGGCAGGGGTATGGAAACACCATATATTTT. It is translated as CASSPGQGYGNTIYF.

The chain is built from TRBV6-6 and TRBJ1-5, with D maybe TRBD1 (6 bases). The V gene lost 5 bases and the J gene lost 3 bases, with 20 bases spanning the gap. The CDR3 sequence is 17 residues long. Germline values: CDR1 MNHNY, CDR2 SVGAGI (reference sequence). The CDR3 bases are TGTGCCAGCAGTCAAGGACAGACCTTAAAATACAATCAGCCCCAGCATTTT. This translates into CASSQGQTLKYNQPQHF.

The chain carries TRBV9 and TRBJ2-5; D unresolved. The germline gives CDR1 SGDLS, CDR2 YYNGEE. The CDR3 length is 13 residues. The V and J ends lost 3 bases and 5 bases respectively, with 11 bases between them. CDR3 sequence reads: CASSGSIGETQYF. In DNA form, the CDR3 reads TGTGCCAGCAGCGGAAGCATTGGGGAGACCCAGTACTTC.

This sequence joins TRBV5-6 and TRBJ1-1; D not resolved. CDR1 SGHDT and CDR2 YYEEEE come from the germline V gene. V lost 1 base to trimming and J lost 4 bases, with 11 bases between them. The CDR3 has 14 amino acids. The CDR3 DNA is TGTGCCAGCAGCTTGTTGCCGGGGTCCACTGAAGCTTTCTTT. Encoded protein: CASSLLPGSTEAFF.

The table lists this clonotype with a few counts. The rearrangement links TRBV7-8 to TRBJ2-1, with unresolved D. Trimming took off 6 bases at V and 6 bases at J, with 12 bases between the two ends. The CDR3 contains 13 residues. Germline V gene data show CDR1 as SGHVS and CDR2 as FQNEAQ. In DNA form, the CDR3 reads TGTGCCAGCAGGTCCGGAGTCGGCAATGAGCAGTTCTTC. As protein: CASRSGVGNEQFF.

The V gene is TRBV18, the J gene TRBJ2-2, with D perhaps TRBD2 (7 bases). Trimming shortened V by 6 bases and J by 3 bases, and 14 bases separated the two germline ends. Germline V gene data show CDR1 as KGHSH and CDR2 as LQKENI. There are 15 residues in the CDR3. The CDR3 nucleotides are TGTGCCAGCTCCGGCGGGGGCTCGGACACCGGGGAGCTGTTTTTT. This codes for CASSGGGSDTGELFF.

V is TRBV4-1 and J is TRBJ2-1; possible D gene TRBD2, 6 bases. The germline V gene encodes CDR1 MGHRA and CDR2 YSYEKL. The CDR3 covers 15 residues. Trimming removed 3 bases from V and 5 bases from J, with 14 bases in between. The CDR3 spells CASSQPRERDNEQFF. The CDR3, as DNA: TGCGCCAGCAGCCAGCCACGGGAGCGCGACAATGAGCAGTTCTTC.

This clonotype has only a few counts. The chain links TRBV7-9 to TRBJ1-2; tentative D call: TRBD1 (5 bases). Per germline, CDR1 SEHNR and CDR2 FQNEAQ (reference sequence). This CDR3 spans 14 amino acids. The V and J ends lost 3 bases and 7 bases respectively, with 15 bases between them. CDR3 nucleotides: TGTGCCAGCAGCTTGTACCGGGACGACGGTGGCTACACCTTC. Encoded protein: CASSLYRDDGGYTF. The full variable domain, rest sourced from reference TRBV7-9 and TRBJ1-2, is DTGVSQNPRHKITKRGQNVTFRCDPISEHNRLYWYRQTLGQGPEFLTYFQNEAQLEKSRLLSDRFSAERPKGSFSTLEIQRTEQGDSAMYLCASSLYRDDGGYTFGSGTRLTVV.